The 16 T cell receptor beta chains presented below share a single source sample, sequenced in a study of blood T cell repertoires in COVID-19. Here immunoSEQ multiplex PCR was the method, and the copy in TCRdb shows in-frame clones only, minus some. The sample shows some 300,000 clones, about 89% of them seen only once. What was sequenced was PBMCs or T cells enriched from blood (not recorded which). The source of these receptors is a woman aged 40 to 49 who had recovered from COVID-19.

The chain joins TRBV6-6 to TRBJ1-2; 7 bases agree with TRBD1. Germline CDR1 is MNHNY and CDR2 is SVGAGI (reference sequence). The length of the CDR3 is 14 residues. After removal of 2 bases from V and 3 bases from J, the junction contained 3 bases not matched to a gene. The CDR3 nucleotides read TGTGCCAGCAGTTACACTGGGACAGACTATGGCTACACCTTC. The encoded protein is CASSYTGTDYGYTF.

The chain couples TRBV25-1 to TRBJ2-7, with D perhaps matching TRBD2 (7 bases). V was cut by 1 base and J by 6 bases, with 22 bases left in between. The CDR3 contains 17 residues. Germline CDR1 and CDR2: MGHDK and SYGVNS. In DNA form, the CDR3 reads TGTGCCAGCAGTGAATGGTGTCGAAGGACGGGGGGCCGCGAGCAGTACTTC. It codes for CASSEWCRRTGGREQYF.

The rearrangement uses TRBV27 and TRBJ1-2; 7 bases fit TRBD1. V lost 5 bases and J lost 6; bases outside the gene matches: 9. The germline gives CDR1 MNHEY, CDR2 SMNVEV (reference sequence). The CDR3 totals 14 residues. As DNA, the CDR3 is TGTGCCAGCAGTCCAGACAGGGAAGCCGATGGCTACACCTTC. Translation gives CASSPDREADGYTF.

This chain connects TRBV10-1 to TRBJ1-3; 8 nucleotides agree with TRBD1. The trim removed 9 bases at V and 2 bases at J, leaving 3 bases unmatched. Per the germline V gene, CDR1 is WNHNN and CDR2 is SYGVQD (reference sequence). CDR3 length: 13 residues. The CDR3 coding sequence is TGCGCCAGTCAACAGGGGGCTGGAAACACCATATATTTT. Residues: CASQQGAGNTIYF.

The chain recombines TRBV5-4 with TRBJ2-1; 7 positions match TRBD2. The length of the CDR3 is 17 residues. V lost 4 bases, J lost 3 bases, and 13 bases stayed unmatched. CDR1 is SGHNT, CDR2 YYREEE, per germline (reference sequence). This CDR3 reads CASSIKLLADDYNEQFF. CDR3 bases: TGTGCCAGCAGCATAAAACTTCTAGCGGACGACTACAATGAGCAGTTCTTC.

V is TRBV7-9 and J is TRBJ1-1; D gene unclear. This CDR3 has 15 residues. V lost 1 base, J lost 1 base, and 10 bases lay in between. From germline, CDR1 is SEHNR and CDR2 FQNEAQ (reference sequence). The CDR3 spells CASSLGAVQNTEAFF. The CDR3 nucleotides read TGTGCCAGCAGCTTAGGGGCAGTGCAGAACACTGAAGCTTTCTTT.

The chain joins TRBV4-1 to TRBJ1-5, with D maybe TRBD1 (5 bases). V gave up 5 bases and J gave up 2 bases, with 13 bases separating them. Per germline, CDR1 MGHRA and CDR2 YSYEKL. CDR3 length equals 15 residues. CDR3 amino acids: CASSSGGPGNQPQHF. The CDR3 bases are TGCGCCAGCAGCTCCGGGGGACCCGGCAATCAGCCCCAGCATTTT.

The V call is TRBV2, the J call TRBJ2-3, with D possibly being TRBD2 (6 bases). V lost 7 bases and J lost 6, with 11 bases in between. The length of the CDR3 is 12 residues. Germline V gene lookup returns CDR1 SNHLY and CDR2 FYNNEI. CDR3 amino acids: CASTNRGDTQYF. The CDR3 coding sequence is TGTGCCAGCACTAACCGGGGGGATACGCAGTATTTT.

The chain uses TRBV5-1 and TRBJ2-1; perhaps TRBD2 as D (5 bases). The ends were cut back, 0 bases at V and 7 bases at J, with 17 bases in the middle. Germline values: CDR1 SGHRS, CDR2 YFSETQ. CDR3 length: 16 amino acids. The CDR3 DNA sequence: TGCGCCAGCAGCTTGGTGTTGGTTGGGAGAGATAATGAGCAGTTCTTC. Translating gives CASSLVLVGRDNEQFF.

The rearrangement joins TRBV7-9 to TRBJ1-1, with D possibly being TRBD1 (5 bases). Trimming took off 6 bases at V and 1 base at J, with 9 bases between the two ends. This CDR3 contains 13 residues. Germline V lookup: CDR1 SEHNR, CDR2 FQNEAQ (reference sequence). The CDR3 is CASSVTGNTEAFF. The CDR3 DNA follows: TGTGCCAGCAGTGTAACAGGGAACACTGAAGCTTTCTTT.

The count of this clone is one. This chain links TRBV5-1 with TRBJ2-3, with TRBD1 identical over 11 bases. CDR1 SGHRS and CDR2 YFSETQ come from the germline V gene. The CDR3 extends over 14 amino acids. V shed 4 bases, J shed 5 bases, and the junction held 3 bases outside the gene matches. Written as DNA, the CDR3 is TGCGCCAGCAGCCGGGACAGGGGGGGAGATACGCAGTATTTT. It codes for CASSRDRGGDTQYF. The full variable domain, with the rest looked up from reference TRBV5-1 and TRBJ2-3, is KAGVTQTPRYLIKTRGQQVTLSCSPISGHRSVSWYQQTPGQGLQFLFEYFSETQRNKGNFPGRFSGRQFSNSRSEMNVSTLELGDSALYLCASSRDRGGDTQYFGPGTRLTVL.

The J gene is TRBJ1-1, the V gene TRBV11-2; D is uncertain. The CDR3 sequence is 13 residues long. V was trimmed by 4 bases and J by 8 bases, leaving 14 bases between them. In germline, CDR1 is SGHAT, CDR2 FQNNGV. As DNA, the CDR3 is TGTGCCAGCAGCTCCGCCCAGGATCTCGAAGCTTTCTTT. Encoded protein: CASSSAQDLEAFF.

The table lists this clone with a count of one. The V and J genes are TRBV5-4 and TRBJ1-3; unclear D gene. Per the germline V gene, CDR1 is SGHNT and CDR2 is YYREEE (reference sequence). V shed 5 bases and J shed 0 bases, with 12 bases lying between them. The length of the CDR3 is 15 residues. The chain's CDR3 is CASSFGLTSGNTIYF. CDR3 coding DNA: TGTGCCAGCAGTTTCGGACTGACCTCTGGAAACACCATATATTTT.

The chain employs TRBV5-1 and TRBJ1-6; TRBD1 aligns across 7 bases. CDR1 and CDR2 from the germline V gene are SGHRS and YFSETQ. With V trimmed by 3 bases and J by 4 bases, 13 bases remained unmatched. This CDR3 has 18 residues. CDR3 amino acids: CASSWAETGQLYNSPLHF. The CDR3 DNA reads TGCGCCAGCAGCTGGGCGGAAACGGGACAGCTTTATAATTCACCCCTCCACTTT.

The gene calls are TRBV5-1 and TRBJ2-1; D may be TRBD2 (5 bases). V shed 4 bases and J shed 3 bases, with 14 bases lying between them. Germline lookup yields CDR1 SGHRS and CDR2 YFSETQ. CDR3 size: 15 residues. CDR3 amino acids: CASSPELVNYNEQFF. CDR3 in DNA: TGCGCCAGCAGCCCTGAACTAGTGAACTACAATGAGCAGTTCTTC.

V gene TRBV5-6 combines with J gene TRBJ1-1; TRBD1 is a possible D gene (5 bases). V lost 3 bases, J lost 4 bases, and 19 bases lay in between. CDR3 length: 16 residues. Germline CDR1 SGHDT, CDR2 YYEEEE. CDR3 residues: CASSSLGAGSGTEAFF. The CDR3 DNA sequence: TGTGCCAGCAGCTCCCTTGGGGCAGGCTCGGGCACTGAAGCTTTCTTT.